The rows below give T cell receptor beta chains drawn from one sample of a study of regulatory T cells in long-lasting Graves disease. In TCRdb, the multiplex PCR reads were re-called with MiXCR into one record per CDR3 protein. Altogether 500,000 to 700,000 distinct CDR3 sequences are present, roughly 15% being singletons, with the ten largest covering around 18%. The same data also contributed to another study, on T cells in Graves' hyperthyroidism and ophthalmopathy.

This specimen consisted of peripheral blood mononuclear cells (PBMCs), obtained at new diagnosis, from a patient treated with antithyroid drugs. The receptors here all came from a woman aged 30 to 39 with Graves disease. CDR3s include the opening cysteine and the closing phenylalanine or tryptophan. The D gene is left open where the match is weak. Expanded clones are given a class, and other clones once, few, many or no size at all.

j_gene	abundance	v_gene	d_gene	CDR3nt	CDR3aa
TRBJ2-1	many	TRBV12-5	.	TGTGCTAGTGGGCTTGGAGGGTATCACAATGAGCAGTTCTTC	CASGLGGYHNEQFF
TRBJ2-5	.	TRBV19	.	TGTGCCAGTAGTTGGACAGACCGACAAGAGACCCAGTACTTC	CASSWTDRQETQYF
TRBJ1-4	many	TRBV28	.	TGTGCCAGCAGTTTATTGTTCCCCTCAAAGGGGGATGAAAAACTGTTTTTT	CASSLLFPSKGDEKLFF
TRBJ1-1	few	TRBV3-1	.	TGTGCCAGCAGCCAAACGAGTAACGCTGAAGCTTTCTTT	CASSQTSNAEAFF
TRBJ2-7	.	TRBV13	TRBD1	TGTGCCAGCAGCAGGACAGGGGATAGCGAGCAGTACTTC	CASSRTGDSEQYF
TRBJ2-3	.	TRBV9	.	TGTGCCAGCAGCGTAGAGGGTCGGTTGCCAGATACGCAGTATTTT	CASSVEGRLPDTQYF
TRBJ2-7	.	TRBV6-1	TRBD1	TGTGCCAGCAGAGATCCATCAGGGGGCGCTTATTACGAGCAGTACTTC	CASRDPSGGAYYEQYF
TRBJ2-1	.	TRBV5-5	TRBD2	TGTGCCAGCAGTCCCCTAGCGGGCCCTAATGAGCAGTTCTTC	CASSPLAGPNEQFF
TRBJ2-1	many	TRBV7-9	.	TGTGCCAGCAGCGCAACGACAGAGGATGAGCAGTTCTTC	CASSATTEDEQFF
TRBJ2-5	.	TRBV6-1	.	TGTGCCAGCAGTGGCCCGGGACCGAGCCAAGAGACCCAGTACTTC	CASSGPGPSQETQYF
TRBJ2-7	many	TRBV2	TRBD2	TGTGCCAGCAGATCCGGGACTAGCGGGCTGGGCGAGCAGTACTTC	CASRSGTSGLGEQYF
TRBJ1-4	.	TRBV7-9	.	TGTGCCAGCAGCTTAGAGGGTCGCAGGGGATCACCAACTAATGAAAAACTGTTTTTT	CASSLEGRRGSPTNEKLFF
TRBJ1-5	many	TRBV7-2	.	TGTGCCAGCAGCCCCGGGGCAGAAGCCAATCAGCCCCAGCATTTT	CASSPGAEANQPQHF
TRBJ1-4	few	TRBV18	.	TGTGCCAGCTCACCACGGTGGGGAAGAAGTGAAAAACTGTTTTTT	CASSPRWGRSEKLFF
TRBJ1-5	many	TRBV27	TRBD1	TGTGCCAGCAGTTTACTGGGACAGAGCAATCAGCCCCAGCATTTT	CASSLLGQSNQPQHF
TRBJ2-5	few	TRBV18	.	TGTGCCAGCTCACCACCGTACCAAGAGACCCAGTACTTC	CASSPPYQETQYF
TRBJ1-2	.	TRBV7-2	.	TGTGCCAGCAGCTTAGGGGGGTTCGGATTCTATGGCTACACCTTC	CASSLGGFGFYGYTF
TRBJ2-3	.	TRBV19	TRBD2	TGTGCCAGTTCTCGCGGGAGAGGTGATACGCAGTATTTT	CASSRGRGDTQYF
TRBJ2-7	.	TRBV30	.	TGTGCCTGGAGTCAGAGCGAGCAGTACTTC	CAWSQSEQYF
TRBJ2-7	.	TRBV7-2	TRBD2	TGTGCCAGCAGCTATACTAGCGAGAGCTCCTACGAGCAGTACTTC	CASSYTSESSYEQYF
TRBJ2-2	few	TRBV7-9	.	TGTGCCAGCAGCTTGGATGGCCTCCCCGGGGAGCTGTTTTTT	CASSLDGLPGELFF
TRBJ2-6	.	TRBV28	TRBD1	TGTGCCAGCAGTTCACCCCGCACCTACGGGACAGTTAGCTCTGGGGCCAACGTCCTGACTTTC	CASSSPRTYGTVSSGANVLTF
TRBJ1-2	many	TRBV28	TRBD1	TGTGCCAGCAGTTTCTCCGGACAGGGCCCCTATGGCTACACCTTC	CASSFSGQGPYGYTF
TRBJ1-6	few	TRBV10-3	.	TGTGCCATCAGTGAGCTGGGGGGGGCGAAGAATTCACCCCTCCACTTT	CAISELGGAKNSPLHF
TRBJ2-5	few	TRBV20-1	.	TGCAGTGCTAGAGATCTGACTCGTGAGACCCAGTACTTC	CSARDLTRETQYF
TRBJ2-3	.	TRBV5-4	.	TGTGCCAGCAGGGATCGGGCAGAAGATACGCAGTATTTT	CASRDRAEDTQYF
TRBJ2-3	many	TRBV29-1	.	TGCAGCGTTGAAGCCAACCGTGATACGCAGTATTTT	CSVEANRDTQYF